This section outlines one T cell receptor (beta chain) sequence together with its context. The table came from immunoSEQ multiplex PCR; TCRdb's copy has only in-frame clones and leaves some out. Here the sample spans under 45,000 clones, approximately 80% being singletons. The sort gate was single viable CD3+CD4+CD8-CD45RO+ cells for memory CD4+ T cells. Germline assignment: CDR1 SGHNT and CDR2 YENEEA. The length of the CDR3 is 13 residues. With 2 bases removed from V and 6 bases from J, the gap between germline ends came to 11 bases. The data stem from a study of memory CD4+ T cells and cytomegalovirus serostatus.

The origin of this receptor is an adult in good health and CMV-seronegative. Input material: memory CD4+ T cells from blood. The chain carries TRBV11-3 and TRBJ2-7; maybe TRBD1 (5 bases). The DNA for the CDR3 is TGTGCCAGCAGCTTATTCGGCCAGGGCGAGCAGTACTTC. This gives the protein CASSLFGQGEQYF. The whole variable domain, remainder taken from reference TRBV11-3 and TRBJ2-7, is EAGVVQSPRYKIIEKKQPVAFWCNPISGHNTLYWYLQNLGQGPELLIRYENEEAVDDSQLPKDRFSAERLKGVDSTLKIQPAELGDSAVYLCASSLFGQGEQYFGPGTRLTVT.